These T cell receptor beta chains were read from a single sample in a study of blood T cell repertoires in COVID-19. The method was immunoSEQ multiplex PCR; TCRdb's version includes in-frame clones alone and lacks a portion of them. Among 40,000 to 50,000 clones listed, 91% were seen once. Sample: peripheral blood. The receptors originated from a man between 65 and 85 years old with active COVID-19. Each CDR3 is given with its conserved first and last residue. Fields, in order: V gene, clone size, D gene, J gene, CDR3 DNA, CDR3 protein. A D gene is named only where the DNA matches it firmly. Clone size is shown for a subset of rows, as once, few, many or a class of expanded clone.

V gene: TRBV2
clone size: NA
D gene: TRBD1
J gene: TRBJ1-4
CDR3 DNA: TGTGCCAGCAGTGAAGCGCTCGGGACAGGAAATGAAAAACTGTTTTTT
CDR3 protein: CASSEALGTGNEKLFF

V gene: TRBV10-3
clone size: NA
D gene: NA
J gene: TRBJ2-7
CDR3 DNA: TGTGCCATCAGTGATGGCACCTACGAGCAGTACTTC
CDR3 protein: CAISDGTYEQYF

V gene: TRBV2
clone size: NA
D gene: TRBD1
J gene: TRBJ2-7
CDR3 DNA: TGTGCCAGCAGGCAGACAGGGTTATCCTACGAGCAGTACTTC
CDR3 protein: CASRQTGLSYEQYF

V gene: TRBV5-1
clone size: NA
D gene: TRBD1
J gene: TRBJ1-4
CDR3 DNA: TGCGCCAGCAGCTCCCAGGGGACAGGGGGTGAAAAACTGTTTTTT
CDR3 protein: CASSSQGTGGEKLFF

V gene: TRBV4-3
clone size: NA
D gene: NA
J gene: TRBJ2-5
CDR3 DNA: TGCGCCAGCAGCAAGTCAGTACAAGAGACCCAGTACTTC
CDR3 protein: CASSKSVQETQYF

V gene: TRBV12-3/TRBV12-4
clone size: NA
D gene: NA
J gene: TRBJ2-2
CDR3 DNA: TGTGCCAGCAGTTTAGTCGCCGGGGAGCTGTTTTTT
CDR3 protein: CASSLVAGELFF

V gene: TRBV19
clone size: NA
D gene: TRBD2
J gene: TRBJ2-7
CDR3 DNA: TGTGCCAGTAGTCCCGGCGGGGGTAAGGTTTTCTACGAGCAGTACTTC
CDR3 protein: CASSPGGGKVFYEQYF

V gene: TRBV19
clone size: NA
D gene: TRBD2
J gene: TRBJ2-2
CDR3 DNA: TGTGCCAGTAGTATCAGTTTGATTCTTCCAGCGGGGGCCTACCAGAACGCCGGGGAGCTGTTTTTT
CDR3 protein: CASSISLILPAGAYQNAGELFF

V gene: TRBV6-2/TRBV6-3
clone size: NA
D gene: NA
J gene: TRBJ2-7
CDR3 DNA: TGTGCCAGCAGTTACTCGAAAAGCGGAGGTTTGTGGGCCGCGCAGTACTTC
CDR3 protein: CASSYSKSGGLWAAQYF

V gene: TRBV23-1
clone size: once
D gene: TRBD1
J gene: TRBJ2-2
CDR3 DNA: TGCGCCAGCAGTCCCGGGACAGGGACCGGGGAGCTGTTTTTT
CDR3 protein: CASSPGTGTGELFF

V gene: TRBV7-9
clone size: few
D gene: NA
J gene: TRBJ1-6
CDR3 DNA: TGTGCCAGCAGCTTTCAGGATTATAATTCACCCCTCCACTTT
CDR3 protein: CASSFQDYNSPLHF

V gene: TRBV2
clone size: NA
D gene: TRBD1
J gene: TRBJ1-1
CDR3 DNA: TGTGCCAGCAGCTCCAACAGGGGTAGGAACACTGAAGCTTTCTTT
CDR3 protein: CASSSNRGRNTEAFF

V gene: TRBV5-1
clone size: NA
D gene: TRBD1
J gene: TRBJ2-1
CDR3 DNA: TGCGCCAGCAGCTTGGCTCAGGGGGCCTACAATGAGCAGTTCTTC
CDR3 protein: CASSLAQGAYNEQFF

V gene: TRBV14
clone size: NA
D gene: NA
J gene: TRBJ2-3
CDR3 DNA: TGTGCCAGCAGCCACGGGACTTTGCAGTATTTT
CDR3 protein: CASSHGTLQYF

V gene: TRBV5-6
clone size: NA
D gene: TRBD2
J gene: TRBJ2-3
CDR3 DNA: TGTGCCAGCAGCTTTAGCGGGGGGGCCAAAGATACGCAGTATTTT
CDR3 protein: CASSFSGGAKDTQYF

V gene: TRBV4-1
clone size: NA
D gene: TRBD1
J gene: TRBJ1-4
CDR3 DNA: TGCGCCAGCAGCCAAGGCCCACAGGGGGGCGGTAATGAAAAACTGTTTTTT
CDR3 protein: CASSQGPQGGGNEKLFF